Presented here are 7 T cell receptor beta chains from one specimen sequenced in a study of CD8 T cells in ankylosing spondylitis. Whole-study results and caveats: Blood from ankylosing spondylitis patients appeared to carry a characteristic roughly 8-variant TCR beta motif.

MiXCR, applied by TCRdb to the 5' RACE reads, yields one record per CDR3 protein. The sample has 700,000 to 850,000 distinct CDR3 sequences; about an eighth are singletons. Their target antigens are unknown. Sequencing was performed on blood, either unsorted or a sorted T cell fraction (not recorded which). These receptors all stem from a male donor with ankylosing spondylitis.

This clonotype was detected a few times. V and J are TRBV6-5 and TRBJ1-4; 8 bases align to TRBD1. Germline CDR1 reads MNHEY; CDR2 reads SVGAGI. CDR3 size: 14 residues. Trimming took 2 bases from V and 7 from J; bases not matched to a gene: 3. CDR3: CASSYDRGGEKLFF. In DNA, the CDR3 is TGTGCCAGCAGTTACGACAGGGGTGGTGAAAAACTGTTTTTT.

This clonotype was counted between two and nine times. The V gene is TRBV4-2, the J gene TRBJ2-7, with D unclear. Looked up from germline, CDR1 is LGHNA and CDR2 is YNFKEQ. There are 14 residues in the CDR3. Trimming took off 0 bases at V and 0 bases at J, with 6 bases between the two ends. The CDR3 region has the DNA TGTGCCAGCAGCCAAGAGGCCATCTCCTACGAGCAGTACTTC. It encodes CASSQEAISYEQYF.

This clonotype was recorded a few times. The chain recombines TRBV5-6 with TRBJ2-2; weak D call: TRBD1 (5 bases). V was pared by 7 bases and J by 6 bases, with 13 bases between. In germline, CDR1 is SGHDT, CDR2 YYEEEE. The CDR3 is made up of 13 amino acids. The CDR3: CASLGLVAGELFF. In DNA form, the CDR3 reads TGTGCCAGCTTGGGGCTAGTGGCCGGGGAGCTGTTTTTT.

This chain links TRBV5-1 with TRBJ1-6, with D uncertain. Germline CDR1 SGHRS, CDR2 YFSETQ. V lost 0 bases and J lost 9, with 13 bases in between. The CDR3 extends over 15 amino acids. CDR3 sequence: CASSLAGKWGSPLHF. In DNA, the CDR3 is TGCGCCAGCAGCTTGGCCGGGAAGTGGGGTTCACCCCTCCACTTT.

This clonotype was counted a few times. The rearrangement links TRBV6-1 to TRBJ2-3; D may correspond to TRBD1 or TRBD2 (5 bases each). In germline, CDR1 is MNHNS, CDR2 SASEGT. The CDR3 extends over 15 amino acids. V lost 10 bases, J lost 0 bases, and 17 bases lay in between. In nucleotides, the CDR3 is TGTGCCACCTACTCCGGGACCATTAGCACAGATACGCAGTATTTT. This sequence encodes CATYSGTISTDTQYF.

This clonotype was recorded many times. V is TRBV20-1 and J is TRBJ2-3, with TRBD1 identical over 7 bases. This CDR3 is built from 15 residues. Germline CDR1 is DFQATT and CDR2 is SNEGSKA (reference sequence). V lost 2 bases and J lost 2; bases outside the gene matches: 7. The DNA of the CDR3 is TGCAGTGCTAGACAGACAGGGTGGGACACAGATACGCAGTATTTT. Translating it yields CSARQTGWDTDTQYF.

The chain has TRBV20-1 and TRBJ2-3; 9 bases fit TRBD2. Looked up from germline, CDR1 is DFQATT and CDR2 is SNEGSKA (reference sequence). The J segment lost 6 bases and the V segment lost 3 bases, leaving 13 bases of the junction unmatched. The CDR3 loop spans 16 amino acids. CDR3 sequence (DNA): TGCAGTGCTAGTCCCCGTGGGCTAGCGGGAACGGATACGCAGTATTTT. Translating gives CSASPRGLAGTDTQYF.